This T cell receptor (beta chain) is drawn from a study of glioma-infiltrating T cells. Study outcomes and limitations: CDR3 overlap between tissue and blood was very small. Above-expected tissue-blood divergence occurred in all gliomas, most in low-grade ones.

Using RNA template, CDR3s of TCR alpha and beta were amplified with iRepertoire arm-PCR. Input was 100-400 ng of tissue mRNA or PBMC total RNA. TCRdb processed the multiplex PCR reads anew with MiXCR; each CDR3 protein has one entry. Of approximately 130,000 distinct CDR3 sequences listed, roughly a quarter are singletons. Trimming shortened V by 6 bases and J by 8 bases, and 20 bases separated the two germline ends. From germline, CDR1 is MNHNS and CDR2 SASEGT. The CDR3 sequence is 15 residues long. This clonotype was recorded many times. Its antigen is as yet unknown. The sequenced sample consisted of glioma tissue, nonneoplastic brain tissue, or PBMCs (not recorded which). This receptor was identified in a human donor with low-grade glioma or glioblastoma, undergoing nonglioma brain surgery, or in good health (not recorded which). The chain carries TRBV6-1 and TRBJ2-1; D is perhaps TRBD1 or TRBD2 (5 bases each). The CDR3 DNA follows: TGTGCCAGCAGAGGTCGGGACGGGGTGAGCGATGAGCAGTTCTTC. Translated, it gives CASRGRDGVSDEQFF.